The clone carrying this T cell receptor (beta chain) was recorded only once. Trimming pared 1 base from V and 5 bases from J, leaving 10 bases between. CDR1 is SGHTA and CDR2 is FQGNSA in the germline V gene. The CDR3 loop spans 14 amino acids. Method: immunoSEQ multiplex PCR; TCRdb's copy keeps in-frame clones and lacks some. The table records 150,000 to 200,000 clones, 82% of them present only once. This entry belongs to a study of blood T cell repertoires in COVID-19. For the study at large: The origin of the acute and convalescent COVID-19 samples was the United States, Italy and Spain.

The chain combines TRBV7-2 with TRBJ2-3, with a weak D call TRBD1 (6 bases). The origin of this receptor is a woman in her twenties or thirties with acute or convalescent COVID-19. Sequenced sample: peripheral blood. The CDR3 coding sequence is TGTGCCAGCAGCTTAGACAGGGCCGGAGATACGCAGTATTTT. As protein: CASSLDRAGDTQYF.